This T cell receptor (beta chain) was found in a study of Tregs in tolerant kidney transplant recipients. Unstimulated Tregs (CD4+CD25+CD127-) and CD4+CD25- non-Tregs were sorted from PBMCs. CDR1 and CDR2 from the germline V gene are SEHNR and FQNEAQ (reference sequence). V dropped 1 base and J dropped 4 bases, with 13 bases sitting between them. This CDR3 region has 15 residues. Sequencing was performed with immunoSEQ multiplex PCR; in TCRdb, only in-frame clones are kept and a portion is missing. This sample has roughly 45,000 clones, with more than 80% found just once. As for this clone: Its target is not known.

General study points: Biological reproducibility was not directly addressed, but technical replication error appeared minimal. Validation in larger populations is needed because few patients were studied.

The TCR sequence derives from a human donor in good health. Sequenced input: Tregs from blood. The chain couples TRBV7-9 to TRBJ1-1; D possibly corresponds to TRBD1 (6 bases). The CDR3 region is CASSLEGGIVTEAFF. The CDR3 bases are TGTGCCAGCAGCTTAGAAGGGGGGATAGTCACTGAAGCTTTCTTT.